These T cell receptor beta chains were read from a single sample in a study of cytomegalovirus exposure and HLA in healthy donors. Here immunoSEQ multiplex PCR was the method, and the copy in TCRdb shows in-frame clones only, minus some. This table holds under 200,000 clones, approximately 11% found once. The specimen was PBMCs. The receptors originated from a man aged 50-60 years in good health and CMV-seropositive. CDR3s include the opening cysteine and the closing phenylalanine or tryptophan. The D gene is left open where the match is weak. The size field is filled for only some rows; it gives once, few, many or a size class.

cdr3_nt,cdr3_aa,v_call,d_call,j_call,clone_size
TGTGCCATCAGTGAGGGCCCAGGGAAAGGAAATGGCTACACCTTC,CAISEGPGKGNGYTF,TRBV10-3,NA,TRBJ1-2,NA
TGTGCCAGCAGTGCGGGGTGGAGTGAGCAGTTCTTC,CASSAGWSEQFF,TRBV6-5,NA,TRBJ2-1,few
TGTGCCAGCCAAGGGGAAGAGACCCAGTACTTC,CASQGEETQYF,TRBV6-5,NA,TRBJ2-5,NA
TGTGCCAGCAGCTTGGCCAACGGGGGAGAGGGCTACACCTTC,CASSLANGGEGYTF,TRBV5-4,NA,TRBJ1-2,NA
TGTGCCAGCAGTGAAAGGACACCCGGAAACACCATATATTTT,CASSERTPGNTIYF,TRBV6-1,NA,TRBJ1-3,few
TGTGCCAGCACCACTACAGGGGGCACCTACAATGAGCAGTTCTTC,CASTTTGGTYNEQFF,TRBV9,TRBD1,TRBJ2-1,NA
TGTGCCAGCCGGACAGGGGACTCCTATAATTCACCCCTCCACTTT,CASRTGDSYNSPLHF,TRBV6-1,TRBD1,TRBJ1-6,few
TGTGCCAGCAGTTACTCGGGGACAGGGGGTGGCTACACCTTC,CASSYSGTGGGYTF,TRBV6-5,TRBD1,TRBJ1-2,NA
TGTGCCAGTAGTATAGGGGACAGGGGGCTATTGAACACTGAAGCTTTCTTT,CASSIGDRGLLNTEAFF,TRBV19,TRBD1,TRBJ1-1,NA
TGCAGCGCCATGGGCGGGTTACGGGACACTGAAGCTTTCTTT,CSAMGGLRDTEAFF,TRBV29-1,NA,TRBJ1-1,NA
TGTGCCAGCAGCTTAGACCCGAGCACTGAAGCTTTCTTT,CASSLDPSTEAFF,TRBV7-2,NA,TRBJ1-1,few
TGTGCCAGCAGCGGAATTAGCGGGGGGGGCCGAAATACGCAGTATTTT,CASSGISGGGRNTQYF,TRBV11-3,TRBD2,TRBJ2-3,few
TGCGCCAGCAGCCAAGATTGGGCAGTGAGCTATGGCTACACCTTC,CASSQDWAVSYGYTF,TRBV4-3,NA,TRBJ1-2,NA
TGTGCCAGCATTCGAAGTGGGGCCGGGACTGAAGCTTTCTTT,CASIRSGAGTEAFF,TRBV28,NA,TRBJ1-1,NA
TGTGCCAGTAGTTCGGGGGGGACCGGCGAGCAGTACTTC,CASSSGGTGEQYF,TRBV19,TRBD2,TRBJ2-7,NA
TGTGCCAGCAGCTTTAGTCTCCTCGAGACCCAGTACTTC,CASSFSLLETQYF,TRBV11-3,NA,TRBJ2-5,NA
TGCGCCAGCAGCTTAAACAGGTTTAGCAATGAGCAGTTCTTC,CASSLNRFSNEQFF,TRBV5-1,NA,TRBJ2-1,NA
TGTGCCAGCAGCACGCTACCGGGACAGGTTTCTCACGAGCAGTACTTC,CASSTLPGQVSHEQYF,TRBV7-8,TRBD1,TRBJ2-7,few
TGCAGCGTTGAAGATTCCAGGGGGCGGCAACAGACCCACTACTTC,CSVEDSRGRQQTHYF,TRBV29-1,TRBD1,TRBJ2-3,NA
TGTGCCAGCAGCCTGGACAGCTCTGGAAACACCATATATTTT,CASSLDSSGNTIYF,TRBV7-9,NA,TRBJ1-3,few
TGTGCCAGCAGCTTAGCTGGAGGGCAGTATTTT,CASSLAGGQYF,TRBV7-2,NA,TRBJ2-3,NA
TGTGCCAGCAGTCAGACAGCCACCGGGGAGCTGTTTTTT,CASSQTATGELFF,TRBV6-5,NA,TRBJ2-2,NA
TGTGCCAGCAGTCCCAAGGGGACGGGACTAGCGGGGAGGGAGACCCAGTACTTC,CASSPKGTGLAGRETQYF,TRBV7-2,TRBD2,TRBJ2-5,NA
TGTGCCAGCAGTCCGATCACAGGGATACCTGAAGCTTTCTTT,CASSPITGIPEAFF,TRBV28,NA,TRBJ1-1,few
TGTGCCAGCAGCTTCGGACTAGCGGGGGGCTCCTACGAGCAGTACTTC,CASSFGLAGGSYEQYF,TRBV11-1,TRBD2,TRBJ2-7,NA
TGCGCCAGCAGCTTCGGGGCTAGCGGGGGCAGGGAGACCCAGTACTTC,CASSFGASGGRETQYF,TRBV5-1,TRBD2,TRBJ2-5,few
TGTGCCAGCAGCGTGGACAACCTGCTACGAATGGAGCAGTTCTTC,CASSVDNLLRMEQFF,TRBV9,NA,TRBJ2-1,few
TGTGCCAGCAGTTTCGACAGGGAAGCTTTCTTT,CASSFDREAFF,TRBV6-5,NA,TRBJ1-1,few
TGTGCCAGCAGCTTAGATCTCTGGCTAGCGGGGAACACCGGGGAGCTGTTTTTT,CASSLDLWLAGNTGELFF,TRBV11-3,TRBD2,TRBJ2-2,NA
TGTGCCAGCAGCGTATCACCCCAGGGGGCCCCCCTCCACTTT,CASSVSPQGAPLHF,TRBV9,TRBD1,TRBJ1-6,NA
TGTGCCAGTAGTCTATCCGGACAGGGAGGTGAAAAACTGTTTTTT,CASSLSGQGGEKLFF,TRBV19,TRBD1,TRBJ1-4,NA
TGTGCCAGCAGCGCTAGCTTGGATACGCAGTATTTT,CASSASLDTQYF,TRBV7-3,NA,TRBJ2-3,few
TGTGCCAGCAGCTTACGCGGGACCCTGGACGAGCAGTACTTC,CASSLRGTLDEQYF,TRBV7-9,NA,TRBJ2-7,few
TGTGCCAGTAGTATTGCAGGGGGTATGGCTCAGCCCCAGCATTTT,CASSIAGGMAQPQHF,TRBV19,TRBD1,TRBJ1-5,few
TGTGCCAGCAGGGAGGGACAGCATGGGTATGGCTACACCTTC,CASREGQHGYGYTF,TRBV6-1,TRBD1,TRBJ1-2,few
TGTGCCAGTAGTATAGGTAGGAACACCGGGGAGCTGTTTTTT,CASSIGRNTGELFF,TRBV19,NA,TRBJ2-2,NA
TGTGCCAGCAGGAGAGGGGGATATAATTCACCCCTCCACTTT,CASRRGGYNSPLHF,TRBV27,NA,TRBJ1-6,once
TGTGCCAGCAGTGAAGTCAGGGTAAATGAAAAACTGTTTTTT,CASSEVRVNEKLFF,TRBV2,NA,TRBJ1-4,few
TGTGCCAGCAGCCGGGACAGCTCCTACGAGCAGTACTTC,CASSRDSSYEQYF,TRBV11-3,TRBD1,TRBJ2-7,NA
TGCAGCGTATACAGGAAGAACTATGGCTACACCTTC,CSVYRKNYGYTF,TRBV29-1,NA,TRBJ1-2,NA
TGTGCCAGCAGTTACGACAGGGGACTTTACAATGAGCAGTTCTTC,CASSYDRGLYNEQFF,TRBV6-6,TRBD1,TRBJ2-1,few
TGTGCCAGCAGTGAAGGCAGGGTAGGCTCGGGCTACACCTTC,CASSEGRVGSGYTF,TRBV2,NA,TRBJ1-2,few
TGTGCCAGCTCGCTAGCGTCTTCGAACACCGGGGAGCTGTTTTTT,CASSLASSNTGELFF,TRBV18,NA,TRBJ2-2,NA
TGTGCCAGCAGTAGCGGGGGGGAGGGTGAGCAGTTCTTC,CASSSGGEGEQFF,TRBV28,TRBD2,TRBJ2-1,NA
TGTGCCAGCAGCTTAGTACTCGGCACCGGGGAGCTGTTTTTT,CASSLVLGTGELFF,TRBV7-2,NA,TRBJ2-2,NA
TGTGCCAGCAGTTTAGGGGGAGGAGGAGATGAAAAACTGTTTTTT,CASSLGGGGDEKLFF,TRBV28,NA,TRBJ1-4,few
TGTGCCAGCTCACCAACCGACAGGGTCGCCAATCAGCCCCAGCATTTT,CASSPTDRVANQPQHF,TRBV18,TRBD1,TRBJ1-5,NA
TGTGCCAGCAGCCAACTCACCGGGACAGCTAATGAAAAACTGTTTTTT,CASSQLTGTANEKLFF,TRBV4-2,TRBD1,TRBJ1-4,NA
TGTGCCAGTAGTATACTAGCCAGTTTCACAGATACGCAGTATTTT,CASSILASFTDTQYF,TRBV19,NA,TRBJ2-3,few
TGCAGCGTTGATTCCGGGGGTGGAAGCCTAGAGACCCAGTACTTC,CSVDSGGGSLETQYF,TRBV29-1,NA,TRBJ2-5,NA
TGTGCCAGCAGGTTTATGCCTAGCGGGGGGAACAATGAGCAGTTCTTC,CASRFMPSGGNNEQFF,TRBV7-2,TRBD2,TRBJ2-1,few
TGTGCCAGCAGCCCACAGGGGATTCAAAACTATGGCTACATCTTC,CASSPQGIQNYGYIF,TRBV28,TRBD1,TRBJ1-2,few
TGTGCCAGCAGCTTAAATACGCGTAACAGCTCCTACGAGCAGTACTTC,CASSLNTRNSSYEQYF,TRBV7-9,NA,TRBJ2-7,NA
TGTGCCAGCAGCTTAGTATCCGGGGGGAAGTCCTACGAGCAGTACTTC,CASSLVSGGKSYEQYF,TRBV7-2,TRBD2,TRBJ2-7,few
TGTGCCAGCAGAACAAGTGCGTCTAGCGGTCGGTCGGGTTGGACCCAGTACTTC,CASRTSASSGRSGWTQYF,TRBV2,TRBD2,TRBJ2-5,few
TGTGCCAGCAATCGATACAGGCTTAACTATGGCTACACCTTC,CASNRYRLNYGYTF,TRBV7-9,NA,TRBJ1-2,NA
TGTGCCAGCAGTGAATATGACAGCAGGGGGCGAGCTTTCTTT,CASSEYDSRGRAFF,TRBV25-1,TRBD1,TRBJ1-1,few
TGTGCCAGCAGATTCACAGGGGGCTCCTACAATGAGCAGTTCTTC,CASRFTGGSYNEQFF,TRBV7-8,TRBD1,TRBJ2-1,NA
TGCGCCAGCAGCCTAGAAAAGACAGGCCCGTTCACCGGGGAGCTGTTTTTT,CASSLEKTGPFTGELFF,TRBV5-1,NA,TRBJ2-2,NA